This entry lists 18 T cell receptor beta chains sequenced from one sample in a study of T cells in Graves' hyperthyroidism and ophthalmopathy. The investigators amplified TCR beta CDR3 regions from RNA transcripts. Initially, a first-round RT-PCR of the TCR CDR3 employed the HTBI primer set. MiXCR was run by TCRdb on the multiplex PCR reads, yielding one entry per CDR3 protein. The sample gives 490,000 or so distinct CDR3 sequences, approximately 22% of which show up once; under 55% is in the top ten. Sequenced: blood. These receptors originate from a woman between 65 and 79 years old with Graves' ophthalmopathy.

V is TRBV20-1 and J is TRBJ2-7; no clear D gene. Germline-derived CDR1 and CDR2 are DFQATT and SNEGSKA (reference sequence). The ends were cut back, 7 bases at V and 3 bases at J, with 16 bases in the middle. The CDR3 contains 13 residues. This CDR3 is CSGKGPALYEQYF. CDR3 coding DNA: TGCAGTGGCAAAGGGCCAGCCCTCTACGAGCAGTACTTC.

This clonotype came up many times. The rearrangement joins TRBV12-3 or TRBV12-4 to TRBJ2-2; D remains ambiguous. The CDR3 loop spans 14 amino acids. The germline V and J ends were trimmed by 0 bases and 1 base, with 3 bases remaining between them. DNA of the CDR3: TGTGCCAGCAGTTTAGCGGGGAACACCGGGGAGCTGTTTTTT. This encodes CASSLAGNTGELFF.

The chain is built from TRBV7-9 and TRBJ2-5; D gene unclear. Germline CDR1 SEHNR, CDR2 FQNEAQ (reference sequence). Trimming stripped 8 bases from V and 4 bases from J, with 11 bases between. CDR3 size: 12 residues. CDR3 sequence: CASGSSGETQYF. The CDR3 nucleotides read TGTGCCAGCGGTTCTTCGGGAGAGACCCAGTACTTC.

This chain links TRBV3-1 with TRBJ2-2; perhaps TRBD2 as D (6 bases). CDR1 LGHDT and CDR2 YNNKEL come from the germline V gene (reference sequence). V dropped 0 bases and J dropped 1 base, with 12 bases sitting between them. The CDR3 sequence is 17 residues long. The CDR3 DNA follows: TGTGCCAGCAGCCAAGATTTCGGTAGCGGGAACACCGGGGAGCTGTTTTTT. The encoded protein is CASSQDFGSGNTGELFF.

In DNA form, the CDR3 reads TGTGCCATCAGCGGGGACTCCCTCCTAAAATACGAGCAGTACTTC. Translated, it gives CAISGDSLLKYEQYF. V and J are TRBV10-3 and TRBJ2-7; TRBD2 might be the D (6 bases). Per germline, CDR1 ENHRY and CDR2 SYGVKD. The length of the CDR3 is 15 residues. V lost 6 bases, J lost 4 bases, and 19 bases lay in between.

The chain combines TRBV20-1 with TRBJ1-5; possibly TRBD1 for D (6 bases). Germline V gives CDR1 DFQATT, CDR2 SNEGSKA (reference sequence). This CDR3 is 15 amino acids long. Trimming shortened V by 4 bases and J by 0 bases, and 13 bases separated the two germline ends. The CDR3 DNA reads as TGCAGTGCTACCGAGGGGGTATATAGCAATCAGCCCCAGCATTTT. This encodes CSATEGVYSNQPQHF.

V gene TRBV3-1 combines with J gene TRBJ1-2; D remains unclear. There are 12 residues in the CDR3. Between the trimmed V and J ends, which lost 3 bases and 8 bases, there was a span of 10 bases. The germline V gene encodes CDR1 LGHDT and CDR2 YNNKEL (reference sequence). This CDR3 is CASSQELGGYTF. CDR3 DNA: TGTGCCAGCAGCCAGGAACTCGGGGGCTACACCTTC.

The rearrangement uses TRBV19 and TRBJ2-7; possibly TRBD1 or TRBD2 for D (6 bases each). V gave up 5 bases and J gave up 0 bases, with 23 bases separating them. This CDR3 contains 18 residues. Germline loops: CDR1 LNHDA, CDR2 SQIVND (reference sequence). CDR3 coding DNA: TGTGCCAGTAGTCCGGGGGCGCGGGGCCGTCTGAACTCCTACGAGCAGTACTTC. This gives the protein CASSPGARGRLNSYEQYF.

This clonotype was seen a few times. V and J are TRBV20-1 and TRBJ1-4; 10 bases are a match to TRBD1. Germline values: CDR1 DFQATT, CDR2 SNEGSKA (reference sequence). V trimming: 4 bases; J trimming: 5 bases; junction bases outside the gene matches: 4. CDR3 length: 14 residues. CDR3 residues: CSATDRGHNEKLFF. DNA of the CDR3: TGCAGTGCTACCGACAGGGGGCACAATGAAAAACTGTTTTTT.

The chain links TRBV12-5 to TRBJ1-5; D gene uncertain. The V gene's germline CDR1 is LGHNT and CDR2 FRNRAP. This CDR3 spans 15 amino acids. The V end lost 3 bases, the J end lost 2 bases, and 11 bases lay between the germline ends. The DNA for the CDR3 is TGTGCTAGTGGTTTTTTTGTCACAGGCAATCAGCCCCAGCATTTT. It yields the protein CASGFFVTGNQPQHF.

This clonotype was detected ten times or more. The rearrangement links TRBV12-3 or TRBV12-4 to TRBJ2-1; D call uncertain. The CDR3 sequence is 12 residues long. Trimming cost V 6 bases and J 8 bases, with 11 bases left between them. This chain's CDR3 is CASSLTVDEQFF. CDR3 DNA: TGTGCCAGCAGCCTTACGGTAGATGAGCAGTTCTTC.

The rearrangement uses TRBV29-1 and TRBJ1-4; 7 bases fit TRBD1. J was trimmed by 3 bases and V by 6 bases; bases with no gene match: 4. The CDR3 covers 13 residues. Germline V lookup: CDR1 SQVTM, CDR2 ANQGSEA. The CDR3 protein is CSVADRPNEKLFF. The CDR3 DNA reads as TGCAGCGTAGCGGACAGGCCTAATGAAAAACTGTTTTTT.

The chain uses TRBV5-5 and TRBJ2-2; 11 bases align to TRBD1. The CDR3 is 16 residues long. Germline trimming cut 3 bases from V and 4 bases from J; bases unmatched to any gene: 5. CDR1 is SGHKS, CDR2 YYEKEE, per germline (reference sequence). The CDR3 nucleotides are TGTGCCAGCAGCTCCGGACAGGGGGCCCTCACCGGGGAGCTGTTTTTT. Translated, it gives CASSSGQGALTGELFF. Complete variable domain (other parts from reference TRBV5-5 and TRBJ2-2): DAGVTQSPTHLIKTRGQQVTLRCSPISGHKSVSWYQQVLGQGPQFIFQYYEKEERGRGNFPDRFSARQFPNYSSELNVNALLLGDSALYLCASSSGQGALTGELFFGEGSRLTVL.

The chain links TRBV7-9 to TRBJ2-3, with 10 bases identical to TRBD2. The junction had 9 bases not matched to a gene; V was cut back by 8 bases and J by 4 bases. The CDR3 runs 15 residues. Germline V CDR1 and CDR2: SEHNR, FQNEAQ (reference sequence). The CDR3: CASQASGRVADTQYF. The CDR3, as DNA: TGTGCCAGCCAAGCTAGCGGGAGAGTGGCAGATACGCAGTATTTT.

This chain connects TRBV20-1 to TRBJ2-7; D may match TRBD1 or TRBD2 (5 bases each). Trimming cost V 6 bases and J 0 bases, with 18 bases left between them. The CDR3 spans 15 residues. CDR1 DFQATT and CDR2 SNEGSKA come from the germline V gene (reference sequence). The DNA for the CDR3 is TGCAGTGCCAGCCGGAACCAAGGGACCTCCTACGAGCAGTACTTC. Translating gives CSASRNQGTSYEQYF.

This clonotype was seen at least ten times. The gene calls are TRBV19 and TRBJ2-1, with 7 positions matching TRBD2. Germline lookup yields CDR1 LNHDA and CDR2 SQIVND (reference sequence). CDR3 length: 14 amino acids. V shed 5 bases and J 7 bases; nucleotides not matched to a gene: 8. CDR3 amino acids: CASSRSGIGNEQFF. CDR3 in DNA: TGTGCCAGTAGTCGAAGCGGGATTGGAAATGAGCAGTTCTTC. The variable domain in full, completed from reference TRBV19 and TRBJ2-1, reads DGGITQSPKYLFRKEGQNVTLSCEQNLNHDAMYWYRQDPGQGLRLIYYSQIVNDFQKGDIAEGYSVSREKKESFPLTVTSAQKNPTAFYLCASSRSGIGNEQFFGPGTRLTVL.

Ten or more counts support this clonotype. V gene TRBV2 combines with J gene TRBJ1-2; TRBD1 matches at 7 bases. Trimming took 6 bases from V and 4 from J; bases not matched to a gene: 5. CDR3 length: 13 residues. Germline CDR1 reads SNHLY; CDR2 reads FYNNEI. Here the CDR3 DNA reads TGTGCCAGCAGAGACAGGGTGGGCTATGGCTACACCTTC. Amino acid sequence: CASRDRVGYGYTF. Supplemented by reference TRBV2 and TRBJ1-2, the full variable domain reads EPEVTQTPSHQVTQMGQEVILRCVPISNHLYFYWYRQILGQKVEFLVSFYNNEISEKSEIFDDQFSVERPDGSNFTLKIRSTKLEDSAMYFCASRDRVGYGYTFGSGTRLTVV.

V is TRBV27 and J is TRBJ2-2, with 10 bases that match TRBD1. The CDR3 contains 16 residues. V was clipped by 5 bases and J by 5 bases; unmatched bases: 8. Germline CDR1 MNHEY, CDR2 SMNVEV (reference sequence). The CDR3 DNA follows: TGTGCCAGCAGTCTACGCGACAGGGGGCGAACCGGGGAGCTGTTTTTT. It is translated as CASSLRDRGRTGELFF.